Sequencing of this T cell receptor beta chain was carried out in a study of post-analysis software for immune sequencing data. Included in the TCR beta cDNA libraries were unique molecular identifiers. TCRdb analysed the PCR reads with MiXCR anew, one entry per CDR3 protein. The sample lists over 150,000 distinct CDR3 sequences, around 36% occurring once. The CDR3 consists of 13 residues. Trimming shortened V by 5 bases and J by 3 bases, and 7 bases separated the two germline ends. The chain is built from TRBV12-3 or TRBV12-4 and TRBJ1-4; perhaps TRBD1 as D (5 bases). This receptor was taken from a girl between 10 and 17 years old with multiple sclerosis. The sample was blood, taken after autologous hematopoietic stem cell transplantation. CDR3 nucleotides: TGTGCCAGCAGTGGGGGTGCTAATGAAAAACTGTTTTTT. Its translation is CASSGGANEKLFF.